The 9 T cell receptor beta chains reported below all come from one sample, sequenced in a study of T cell responses to AZD1222 COVID-19 vaccine. TCRdb's table, derived via immunoSEQ multiplex PCR, lists solely in-frame clones and lacks some. Altogether about 100,000 clones are present, approximately 87% being singletons, with the ten largest covering approximately 15%. The sample here was peripheral blood, taken on day 0 of AZD1222 vaccination. These receptor sequences come from an adult in good health.

V and J are TRBV5-4 and TRBJ1-2, with D uncertain. The germline V gene has CDR1 SGHNT and CDR2 YYREEE (reference sequence). V gave up 2 bases and J gave up 5 bases, with 16 bases separating them. There are 15 residues in the CDR3. The CDR3 region has the DNA TGTGCCAGCAGCTTAGGAAACAGCCCCCTTTATGGCTACACCTTC. It yields the protein CASSLGNSPLYGYTF.

The chain is built from TRBV5-5 and TRBJ2-2; TRBD1 matches 8 bases. In germline, CDR1 is SGHKS, CDR2 YYEKEE (reference sequence). CDR3 length: 14 residues. V lost 5 bases and J lost 4; bases outside the gene matches: 4. The CDR3 DNA sequence: TGTGCCAGCAGATCCGGACAGGGCACCGGGGAGCTGTTTTTT. Amino acids: CASRSGQGTGELFF.

The V call is TRBV6-5, the J call TRBJ2-7, with TRBD1 matching 8 bases. The CDR3 length is 16 residues. From germline, CDR1 is MNHEY and CDR2 SVGAGI. The ends lost 0 bases at V and 3 bases at J; junction bases unmatched: 7. The CDR3, as DNA: TGTGCCAGCAGTTACTCTGGACCGGGACAGGACTACGAGCAGTACTTC. This sequence encodes CASSYSGPGQDYEQYF.

The V gene is TRBV25-1, the J gene TRBJ1-6; 9 bases agree with TRBD1. The CDR3 has 15 residues. V was clipped by 6 bases and J by 1 base; unmatched bases: 1. Germline V gene lookup returns CDR1 MGHDK and CDR2 SYGVNS. CDR3 nucleotide sequence: TGTGCCAGCAGCGACAGGGGGTCCTATAATTCACCCCTCCACTTT. It yields the protein CASSDRGSYNSPLHF. The variable domain in full, with the rest retrieved from reference TRBV25-1 and TRBJ1-6, is EADIYQTPRYLVIGTGKKITLECSQTMGHDKMYWYQQDPGMELHLIHYSYGVNSTEKGDLSSESTVSRIRTEHFPLTLESARPSHTSQYLCASSDRGSYNSPLHFGNGTRLTVT.

This clone was observed a single time. This sequence joins TRBV5-1 and TRBJ2-3; 14 nucleotides align to TRBD2. The CDR3 has 19 residues. Germline V gene sequence: CDR1 SGHRS, CDR2 YFSETQ. After removal of 2 bases from V and 7 bases from J, the junction contained 15 bases not matched to a gene. The CDR3 DNA is TGCGCCAGCAGCTTTAACCTAGGGACTAGCGGGGGAGCGATGAATACGCAGTATTTT. Amino acid sequence: CASSFNLGTSGGAMNTQYF.

The J gene is TRBJ2-7, the V gene TRBV4-3; D is uncertain. CDR3 size: 15 residues. V was shortened by 1 base and J by 3 bases, with 13 bases between the two germline ends. CDR1 LGHNA and CDR2 YSLEER come from the germline V gene. CDR3 sequence reads: CASSQGKEGYYEQYF. For the CDR3, the DNA is TGCGCCAGCAGCCAAGGAAAGGAAGGGTACTACGAGCAGTACTTC.

This chain connects TRBV5-4 to TRBJ2-2; D ambiguous. Deletions cut 3 bases from V and 5 bases from J, with 8 bases between. The length of the CDR3 is 13 residues. From germline, CDR1 is SGHNT and CDR2 YYREEE (reference sequence). CDR3 protein: CASSSQATGELFF. CDR3 sequence (DNA): TGTGCCAGCAGCTCCCAGGCAACCGGGGAGCTGTTTTTT. Together with reference TRBV5-4 and TRBJ2-2, the CDR3 gives the full variable domain: ETGVTQSPTHLIKTRGQQVTLRCSSQSGHNTVSWYQQALGQGPQFIFQYYREEENGRGNFPPRFSGLQFPNYSSELNVNALELDDSALYLCASSSQATGELFFGEGSRLTVL.

The chain carries TRBV2 and TRBJ1-5, with a tentative D call TRBD1 (6 bases). From germline, CDR1 is SNHLY and CDR2 FYNNEI. Trimming pared 5 bases from V and 5 bases from J, leaving 13 bases between. CDR3 length: 14 residues. The CDR3 DNA sequence: TGTGCCAGCAGTACAGGGAACGGGGATCAGCCCCAGCATTTT. As protein: CASSTGNGDQPQHF.

The gene calls are TRBV2 and TRBJ1-5; D call uncertain. CDR1 and CDR2 from the germline V gene are SNHLY and FYNNEI. CDR3 length equals 14 residues. V was trimmed by 2 bases and J by 11 bases, leaving 16 bases between them. This CDR3 is CASSETPPDGSQHF. The CDR3 DNA reads TGTGCCAGCAGTGAAACCCCCCCCGATGGTTCCCAGCATTTT.